The rows below give T cell receptor beta chains drawn from one sample of a study of cytomegalovirus exposure and HLA in healthy donors. Measured with immunoSEQ multiplex PCR; TCRdb has only the in-frame clones, and not every one. The sample holds 200,000 to 300,000 clones, roughly 86% seen once. Source material: PBMCs. These receptors all stem from a woman aged 25 to 39 in good health and CMV-seropositive. The conserved cysteine and the conserved F or W are not part of the CDR3 here. Each record gives: CDR3 protein, J gene, V gene, D gene. The D gene is left open where the match is weak.

CDR3aa: ASSQRGAANYGYT
j_gene: TRBJ1-2
v_gene: TRBV4-1
d_gene: .

CDR3aa: AWREVYEQY
j_gene: TRBJ2-7
v_gene: TRBV30
d_gene: .

CDR3aa: ASKQTGSKVETQY
j_gene: TRBJ2-5
v_gene: TRBV28
d_gene: .

CDR3aa: ASSRPGLDFEQF
j_gene: TRBJ2-1
v_gene: TRBV28
d_gene: TRBD2

CDR3aa: ASSRQGVYEQY
j_gene: TRBJ2-7
v_gene: TRBV6-1
d_gene: TRBD1

CDR3aa: ASSLGAGGPHWYEQY
j_gene: TRBJ2-7
v_gene: TRBV28
d_gene: TRBD2

CDR3aa: ASSLDRVYNEQF
j_gene: TRBJ2-1
v_gene: TRBV11-3
d_gene: TRBD1

CDR3aa: ASSPPERHLQY
j_gene: TRBJ2-4
v_gene: TRBV7-2
d_gene: .

CDR3aa: ASSVRDRVTGELF
j_gene: TRBJ2-2
v_gene: TRBV7-8
d_gene: TRBD1

CDR3aa: ASSQVALQTSYT
j_gene: TRBJ1-2
v_gene: TRBV4-1
d_gene: .

CDR3aa: ASSIDRGTGNTIY
j_gene: TRBJ1-3
v_gene: TRBV19
d_gene: .

CDR3aa: ATTAVDSFGNTIY
j_gene: TRBJ1-3
v_gene: TRBV28
d_gene: .

CDR3aa: ASSFGQGNEKLF
j_gene: TRBJ1-4
v_gene: TRBV6-6
d_gene: .

CDR3aa: ASSLDLGGVNTEAF
j_gene: TRBJ1-1
v_gene: TRBV11-2
d_gene: TRBD1

CDR3aa: ASSSSPGNTIY
j_gene: TRBJ1-3
v_gene: TRBV27
d_gene: .

CDR3aa: ASSSGTSGNEQY
j_gene: TRBJ2-7
v_gene: TRBV27
d_gene: TRBD2

CDR3aa: ASSLAGGLLGEGYT
j_gene: TRBJ1-2
v_gene: TRBV5-1
d_gene: .

CDR3aa: ASSTSGTGIGGYT
j_gene: TRBJ1-2
v_gene: TRBV7-9
d_gene: TRBD1

CDR3aa: ASSPRTVNTEAF
j_gene: TRBJ1-1
v_gene: TRBV5-1
d_gene: .

CDR3aa: ASSLIQGSTGELF
j_gene: TRBJ2-2
v_gene: TRBV5-1
d_gene: .